The 9 T cell receptor beta chains below all came from one sample that was sequenced in a study of blood T cell repertoires in COVID-19. Sequenced by immunoSEQ multiplex PCR; TCRdb stores in-frame clones only, minus some. The sample has about 140,000 clones; under 90% are singletons. Sequencing was performed on peripheral blood. These receptor sequences come from a human donor in a cohort sampled during active COVID-19.

The rearrangement links TRBV4-3 to TRBJ2-4; TRBD2 matches at 10 bases. The CDR3 runs to 19 residues. The germline V gene encodes CDR1 LGHNA and CDR2 YSLEER. Unmatched junction bases numbered 12, after V lost 0 bases and J lost 4 bases. Written as DNA, the CDR3 is TGCGCCAGCAGCCAAGATGCTAGCGGGAGTCCCCGGGGGAAAAACATTCAGTACTTC. This translates into CASSQDASGSPRGKNIQYF.

This clone was seen once. The V gene is TRBV27, the J gene TRBJ2-1, with TRBD2 matching 7 bases. Looked up from germline, CDR1 is MNHEY and CDR2 is SMNVEV (reference sequence). This CDR3 spans 16 amino acids. V dropped 2 bases and J dropped 2; count of bases not matched to a gene: 6. CDR3 loop: CASSLAGVDAYNEQFF. The CDR3 DNA is TGTGCCAGCAGTTTAGCGGGAGTTGATGCCTACAATGAGCAGTTCTTC.

This clone occurred once. V is TRBV4-1 and J is TRBJ2-7, with unresolved D. The CDR3 runs 14 residues. The germline V gene encodes CDR1 MGHRA and CDR2 YSYEKL. V was trimmed by 0 bases and J by 0 bases, leaving 6 bases between them. For the CDR3, the DNA is TGCGCCAGCAGCCAAGATCCAGTCTCCTACGAGCAGTACTTC. It yields the protein CASSQDPVSYEQYF.

To note about this clone: This specimen includes other DNA sequences encoding the same CDR3. The rearrangement uses TRBV6-1 and TRBJ2-1; D is undetermined. Germline V CDR1 and CDR2: MNHNS, SASEGT. V was cut by 3 bases and J by 7 bases, with 10 bases left in between. The CDR3 runs 13 residues. The CDR3 sequence: CASSEQRVNEQFF. The CDR3 bases are TGTGCCAGCAGTGAGCAGCGTGTGAATGAGCAGTTCTTC.

This chain uses TRBV18 with TRBJ2-1; TRBD2 matches at 8 bases. CDR3 length equals 14 residues. Germline CDR1 and CDR2: KGHSH and LQKENI. Trimming removed 2 bases from V and 9 bases from J; junction bases left unmatched: 6. The CDR3 nucleotides read TGTGCCAGCTCACCAAGCGGGAGCCAGAGTGAGCAGTTCTTC. Its translation: CASSPSGSQSEQFF. Full variable domain (outside the CDR3, taken from reference TRBV18 and TRBJ2-1): NAGVMQNPRHLVRRRGQEARLRCSPMKGHSHVYWYRQLPEEGLKFMVYLQKENIIDESGMPKERFSAEFPKEGPSILRIQQVVRGDSAAYFCASSPSGSQSEQFFGPGTRLTVL.

The genes are TRBV2 and TRBJ2-4, with a possible D match to TRBD1 (6 bases). Trimming took 6 bases from V and 4 from J, leaving 13 bases between them. CDR1 and CDR2 from the germline V gene are SNHLY and FYNNEI. The CDR3 sequence is 14 residues long. The CDR3, as DNA: TGTGCCAGCAGGCCCGGGACATCAAAAAACATTCAGTACTTC. Protein: CASRPGTSKNIQYF.

DNA for the CDR3: TGTGCCAGCAGTTACGGGCTAGCCGAAGTAATGAGGCACTACGAGCAGTACTTC. Amino acids: CASSYGLAEVMRHYEQYF. The V and J genes are TRBV6-2 or TRBV6-3 and TRBJ2-7, with D maybe TRBD2 (5 bases). Trimming left V 2 bases short and J 3 bases short, with 23 bases between. Germline CDR1 MNHEY, CDR2 SVGEGT. This CDR3 has 18 amino acids.

This clone was seen only a few times. V usage is TRBV7-8 and J usage is TRBJ2-2; D is unclear. The V gene lost 6 bases and the J gene lost 5 bases, with 13 bases spanning the gap. The length of the CDR3 is 14 residues. CDR1 and CDR2 (germline): SGHVS, FQNEAQ. The CDR3 DNA follows: TGTGCCAGCAGGGTGCGGAGTAGTACCGGGGAGCTGTTTTTT. Translating gives CASRVRSSTGELFF.

The table lists this clone with a few counts. The rearrangement links TRBV7-8 to TRBJ1-6; 7 nucleotides align to TRBD1. Germline V gives CDR1 SGHVS, CDR2 FQNEAQ. J lost 7 bases, V lost 5 bases, and 5 bases had no gene match. This CDR3 spans 14 amino acids. For the CDR3, the DNA is TGTGCCAGCAGCCATCAGGGGGTAAATTCACCCCTCCACTTT. It is translated as CASSHQGVNSPLHF.